The 24 T cell receptor beta chains below were found in one sample sequenced in a study of blood T cell repertoires in COVID-19. Here immunoSEQ multiplex PCR was the method, and the copy in TCRdb shows in-frame clones only, minus some. The data contain about 310,000 clones, around 86% of them singletons. The sample comprised PBMCs or T cells enriched from blood (not recorded which). These receptors were collected from a man aged 60 to 75 who had recovered from COVID-19.

This CDR3 is CATSDPGTSGTTGELFF. DNA of the CDR3: TGTGCCACCAGTGATCCAGGGACTAGCGGGACCACCGGGGAGCTGTTTTTT. This sequence joins TRBV24-1 and TRBJ2-2; TRBD2 aligns across 13 bases. V trimming: 3 bases; J trimming: 4 bases; junction bases outside the gene matches: 4. CDR1 is KGHDR and CDR2 is SFDVKD in the germline V gene. The CDR3 is 17 residues long.

The chain is built from TRBV19 and TRBJ1-6, with D hard to call. Looked up from germline, CDR1 is LNHDA and CDR2 is SQIVND (reference sequence). Trimming cost V 3 bases and J 10 bases, with 10 bases left between them. The length of the CDR3 is 13 residues. The CDR3 nucleotides read TGTGCCAGTAGTATGGAGGGAGGGTCACCCCTCCACTTT. Its protein product is CASSMEGGSPLHF.

The gene calls are TRBV7-2 and TRBJ1-5; no firm D call. Germline V gene lookup returns CDR1 SGHTA and CDR2 FQGNSA. There are 15 residues in the CDR3. V was pared by 2 bases and J by 2 bases, with 10 bases between. CDR3 DNA sequence: TGTGCCAGCAGCTTAACCGGGAACGGCAATCAGCCCCAGCATTTT. Protein: CASSLTGNGNQPQHF.

V usage is TRBV4-1 and J usage is TRBJ2-2, with TRBD2 matching over 14 bases. Trimming cost V 1 base and J 3 bases; bases outside gene matches: 10. The CDR3 sequence is 20 residues long. Germline CDR1 is MGHRA and CDR2 is YSYEKL. Written as DNA, the CDR3 is TGCGCCAGCAGCCAAGCCCGCCTGACTAGCGGGAGGGCCGACACCGGGGAGCTGTTTTTT. This gives the protein CASSQARLTSGRADTGELFF.

The chain is built from TRBV28 and TRBJ1-2; a possible D gene is TRBD1 (6 bases). The V gene lost 5 bases and the J gene lost 4 bases, with 17 bases spanning the gap. The CDR3 is 15 amino acids. Germline CDR1 is MDHEN and CDR2 is SYDVKM. CDR3 bases: TGTGCCAGCAGTGGGGCAGGGCAAGGGGGCTATGGCTACACCTTC. Amino acid sequence: CASSGAGQGGYGYTF.

The chain employs TRBV6-5 and TRBJ2-3; 8 nucleotides line up with TRBD2. The CDR3 totals 13 residues. The junction had 10 bases not matched to a gene; V was cut back by 11 bases and J by 6 bases. Germline V lookup: CDR1 MNHEY, CDR2 SVGAGI. The DNA of the CDR3 is TGTGCCGTACGGGGGGGGGCCCGCGATACGCAGTATTTT. It codes for CAVRGGARDTQYF.

V gene TRBV7-2 combines with J gene TRBJ2-2; 9 positions match TRBD1. V shed 5 bases and J 3 bases; nucleotides not matched to a gene: 4. The germline CDR1 and CDR2 sequences are SGHTA and FQGNSA. The CDR3 is 15 residues long. As DNA, the CDR3 is TGTGCCAGCAGCCCCAGGACAGGGGACACCGGGGAGCTGTTTTTT. Translation: CASSPRTGDTGELFF.

The chain carries TRBV5-1 and TRBJ2-5; 8 bases match TRBD2. The CDR3 sequence is 15 residues long. Germline assignment: CDR1 SGHRS and CDR2 YFSETQ. J gave up 5 bases and V 4 bases, and 10 bases lay outside the gene matches. The CDR3 DNA sequence: TGCGCCAGCAGCAGGACTAGCAATGTTCAGGAGACCCAGTACTTC. Its translation: CASSRTSNVQETQYF.

The chain employs TRBV19 and TRBJ1-1; unclear D gene. The CDR3 covers 15 residues. V shed 10 bases and J shed 1 base, with 19 bases lying between them. The V gene's germline CDR1 is LNHDA and CDR2 SQIVND (reference sequence). The CDR3 DNA is TGTGCCACTCGAGGTTTAGTCGCCGGGAACACTGAAGCTTTCTTT. Encoded protein: CATRGLVAGNTEAFF.

This clone was seen a single time. The chain combines TRBV11-2 with TRBJ1-1; TRBD1 matches at 8 bases. Germline-derived CDR1 and CDR2 are SGHAT and FQNNGV. The CDR3 runs to 15 residues. The V and J ends lost 0 bases and 11 bases, in that order; junction bases with no gene match: 11. The CDR3 bases are TGTGCCAGCAGCTTAGATTTGAGACAGGGGTTGTGGGCTTTCTTT. This gives the protein CASSLDLRQGLWAFF. The complete variable domain, with remaining parts taken from reference TRBV11-2 and TRBJ1-1, reads EAGVAQSPRYKIIEKRQSVAFWCNPISGHATLYWYQQILGQGPKLLIQFQNNGVVDDSQLPKDRFSAERLKGVDSTLKIQPAKLEDSAVYLCASSLDLRQGLWAFFGQGTRLTVV.

The V gene is TRBV4-2, the J gene TRBJ1-4; TRBD1 matches 10 bases. The length of the CDR3 is 17 residues. Trimming removed 1 base from V and 9 bases from J; junction bases left unmatched: 11. Germline V gene sequence: CDR1 LGHNA, CDR2 YNFKEQ. CDR3 in DNA: TGTGCCAGCAGCCAAGGGGGAACCGGGACAGGGGTTCAAAAACTGTTTTTT. It codes for CASSQGGTGTGVQKLFF.

The rearrangement links TRBV19 to TRBJ1-5; TRBD1 is a possible D gene (5 bases). The ends were cut back, 6 bases at V and 0 bases at J, with 15 bases in the middle. The CDR3 totals 16 residues. Germline V gene lookup returns CDR1 LNHDA and CDR2 SQIVND (reference sequence). CDR3 coding DNA: TGTGCCAGTAGAGGGAGGGGCGACCATAGCAATCAGCCCCAGCATTTT. It codes for CASRGRGDHSNQPQHF.

The chain is built from TRBV19 and TRBJ1-1, with TRBD1 as a possible D gene (5 bases). Trimming removed 9 bases from V and 10 bases from J, with 18 bases in between. This CDR3 is 12 amino acids long. The germline gives CDR1 LNHDA, CDR2 SQIVND (reference sequence). CDR3 region: CASTSAGDRAFF. In DNA, the CDR3 is TGTGCCAGCACCTCTGCGGGGGATCGAGCTTTCTTT.

This clone was observed a single time. The chain carries TRBV15 and TRBJ2-5, with 12 bases matching TRBD1. The trim removed 1 base at V and 5 bases at J, leaving 17 bases unmatched. The CDR3 has 20 amino acids. Germline lookup yields CDR1 LNHNV and CDR2 YYDKDF (reference sequence). CDR3 loop: CATSRAGGQGAIRVKETQYF. The CDR3 DNA is TGTGCCACCAGCAGAGCAGGGGGACAGGGGGCTATCCGGGTTAAGGAGACCCAGTACTTC.

The chain couples TRBV14 to TRBJ1-2; 7 bases align to TRBD1. The CDR3 consists of 17 residues. From germline, CDR1 is SGHDN and CDR2 FVKESK. J was trimmed by 0 bases and V by 3 bases; bases with no gene match: 10. CDR3: CASSHWGDRNTNYGYTF. The CDR3 nucleotides read TGTGCCAGCAGCCATTGGGGGGACAGAAATACTAACTATGGCTACACCTTC.

This clone was picked up one time. Other DNA sequences in this sample translate to the same CDR3. The gene calls are TRBV9 and TRBJ2-5, with D possibly being TRBD2 (6 bases). There are 14 residues in the CDR3. V was pared by 0 bases and J by 5 bases, with 11 bases between. The V gene's germline CDR1 is SGDLS and CDR2 YYNGEE. The CDR3 bases are TGTGCCAGCAGCGTAGCAGGCGGAGGGGAGACCCAGTACTTC. This encodes CASSVAGGGETQYF.

V gene TRBV10-3 combines with J gene TRBJ2-7, with a weak D call TRBD1 (6 bases). Trimming took 2 bases from V and 1 from J, leaving 9 bases between them. This CDR3 comprises 14 residues. Germline assignment: CDR1 ENHRY and CDR2 SYGVKD. CDR3 nucleotide sequence: TGTGCCATCAGTGAGCAGGGGACATCCTACGAGCAGTACTTC. Protein: CAISEQGTSYEQYF.

J is TRBJ2-2 and V is TRBV3-1 (or the pseudogene TRBV3-2), with TRBD2 as a possible D gene (6 bases). Trimming took 4 bases from V and 6 from J, leaving 18 bases between them. This CDR3 comprises 16 residues. Germline CDR1 is LGHDT and CDR2 is YNNKEL (reference sequence). The CDR3 region is CASSPDRDWVSGELFF. The CDR3 DNA sequence: TGTGCCAGCAGCCCAGACCGGGACTGGGTTTCCGGGGAGCTGTTTTTT.

The chain uses TRBV28 and TRBJ1-2; D ambiguous. Per germline, CDR1 MDHEN and CDR2 SYDVKM. V gave up 4 bases and J gave up 1 base, with 7 bases separating them. The CDR3 is 13 amino acids. CDR3 coding DNA: TGTGCCAGCAGTTCCCACGGTAACTATGGCTACACCTTC. Amino acids: CASSSHGNYGYTF.

The V and J genes are TRBV3-1 (or the pseudogene TRBV3-2) and TRBJ2-1; TRBD2 aligns across 12 bases. The CDR3 contains 20 residues. Unmatched junction bases numbered 16, after V lost 4 bases and J lost 3 bases. Germline V CDR1 and CDR2: LGHDT, YNNKEL (reference sequence). DNA for the CDR3: TGTGCCAGCAGCCCAACGGGCCTAGCGGGAGGGCCACGGAACTACAATGAGCAGTTCTTC. It encodes CASSPTGLAGGPRNYNEQFF.

The rearrangement links TRBV6-2 or TRBV6-3 to TRBJ2-7; maybe TRBD2 (5 bases). The CDR3 is made up of 14 amino acids. The germline V and J ends were trimmed by 0 bases and 7 bases, with 13 bases remaining between them. Germline CDR1 is MNHEY and CDR2 is SVGEGT. CDR3 loop: CASSYSTRLREQYF. The CDR3 nucleotides read TGTGCCAGCAGTTACTCAACTAGGCTGAGGGAGCAGTACTTC.

The V call is TRBV25-1, the J call TRBJ2-2; the match to TRBD1 covers 7 bases. Germline V gives CDR1 MGHDK, CDR2 SYGVNS. The CDR3 is 16 residues long. The V segment lost 3 bases and the J segment 4 bases; nucleotides outside the gene matches: 8. The CDR3 spells CASSDIRDRVTGELFF. The CDR3 DNA reads TGTGCCAGCAGTGACATACGGGACAGAGTCACCGGGGAGCTGTTTTTT.

This clone was seen once. In the same sample, other DNA sequences code for this CDR3. V gene TRBV18 combines with J gene TRBJ1-1, with no clear D. V lost 0 bases, J lost 1 base, and 6 bases lay in between. The CDR3 sequence is 14 residues long. Germline lookup yields CDR1 KGHSH and CDR2 LQKENI. The CDR3 reads CASSPPAGNTEAFF. The CDR3 DNA sequence: TGTGCCAGCTCACCACCGGCAGGGAACACTGAAGCTTTCTTT.

The gene calls are TRBV11-2 and TRBJ1-2, with D maybe TRBD1 (5 bases). The CDR3 extends over 15 amino acids. Trimming cost V 3 bases and J 0 bases, with 11 bases left between them. CDR1 is SGHAT and CDR2 is FQNNGV in the germline V gene. The CDR3 DNA reads TGTGCCAGCAGCTTTCTCAGGGAATCTAACTATGGCTACACCTTC. Encoded protein: CASSFLRESNYGYTF.